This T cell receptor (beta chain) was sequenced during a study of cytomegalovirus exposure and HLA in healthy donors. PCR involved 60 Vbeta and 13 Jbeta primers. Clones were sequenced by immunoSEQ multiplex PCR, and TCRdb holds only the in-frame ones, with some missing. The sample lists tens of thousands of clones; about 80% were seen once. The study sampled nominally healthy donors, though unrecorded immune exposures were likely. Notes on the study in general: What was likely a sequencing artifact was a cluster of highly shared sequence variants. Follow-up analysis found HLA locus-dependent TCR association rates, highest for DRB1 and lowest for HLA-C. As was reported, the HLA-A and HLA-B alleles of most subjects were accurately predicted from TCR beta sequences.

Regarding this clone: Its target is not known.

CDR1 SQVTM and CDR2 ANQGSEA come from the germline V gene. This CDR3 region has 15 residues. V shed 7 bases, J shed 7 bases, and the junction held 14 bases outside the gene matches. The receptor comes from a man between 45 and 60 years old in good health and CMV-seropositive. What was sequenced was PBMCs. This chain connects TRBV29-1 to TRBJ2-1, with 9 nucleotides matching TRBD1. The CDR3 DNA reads TGCAGCGCCTATCTATCCGGGACAGGGTATAATGAGCAGTTCTTC. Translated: CSAYLSGTGYNEQFF.